This T cell receptor (beta chain) was profiled in a study of Graves' ophthalmopathy and Graves' hyperthyroidism. Turning to the study itself: Sampling took place at initial diagnosis, with peripheral blood obtained before any treatment. General study results and limits: Blood samples also showed most expanded thyroid clonotypes exceeding 0.001 frequency. As the model predicted ophthalmopathy progression, it achieved a sensitivity of 70.59% and a specificity of around 72%.

In regard to this clonotype: Its antigen is not identified. Since the CDR3 does not end with the conserved phenylalanine or tryptophan, this likely comes from a read error.

Other autoimmune diseases, uncontrolled infections, pregnancy or lactation excluded patients from enrollment. Trimming left V 8 bases short and J 2 bases short, with 16 bases between. The CDR3 is 16 amino acids. Germline assignment: CDR1 MGHRA and CDR2 YSYEKL. RNA transcripts provided the template for amplifying TCR beta CDR3 regions. HTBI-primed RT-PCR formed the first round, and a multiplex PCR formed the second. TCRdb called the multiplex PCR reads again in MiXCR, with one record for every CDR3 protein. The sample has approximately 700,000 distinct CDR3 sequences, about two fifths seen once. The receptor's source is an adult man with Graves' ophthalmopathy. The chain couples TRBV4-1 to TRBJ2-6, with D perhaps matching TRBD2 (6 bases). Sequenced input: peripheral blood. The CDR3, as DNA: TGCGCCAGCGGAGGGCAGGGTAGGGCTGGGGCCAACGTCCTGACTCTC. Its translation: CASGGQGRAGANVLTL.